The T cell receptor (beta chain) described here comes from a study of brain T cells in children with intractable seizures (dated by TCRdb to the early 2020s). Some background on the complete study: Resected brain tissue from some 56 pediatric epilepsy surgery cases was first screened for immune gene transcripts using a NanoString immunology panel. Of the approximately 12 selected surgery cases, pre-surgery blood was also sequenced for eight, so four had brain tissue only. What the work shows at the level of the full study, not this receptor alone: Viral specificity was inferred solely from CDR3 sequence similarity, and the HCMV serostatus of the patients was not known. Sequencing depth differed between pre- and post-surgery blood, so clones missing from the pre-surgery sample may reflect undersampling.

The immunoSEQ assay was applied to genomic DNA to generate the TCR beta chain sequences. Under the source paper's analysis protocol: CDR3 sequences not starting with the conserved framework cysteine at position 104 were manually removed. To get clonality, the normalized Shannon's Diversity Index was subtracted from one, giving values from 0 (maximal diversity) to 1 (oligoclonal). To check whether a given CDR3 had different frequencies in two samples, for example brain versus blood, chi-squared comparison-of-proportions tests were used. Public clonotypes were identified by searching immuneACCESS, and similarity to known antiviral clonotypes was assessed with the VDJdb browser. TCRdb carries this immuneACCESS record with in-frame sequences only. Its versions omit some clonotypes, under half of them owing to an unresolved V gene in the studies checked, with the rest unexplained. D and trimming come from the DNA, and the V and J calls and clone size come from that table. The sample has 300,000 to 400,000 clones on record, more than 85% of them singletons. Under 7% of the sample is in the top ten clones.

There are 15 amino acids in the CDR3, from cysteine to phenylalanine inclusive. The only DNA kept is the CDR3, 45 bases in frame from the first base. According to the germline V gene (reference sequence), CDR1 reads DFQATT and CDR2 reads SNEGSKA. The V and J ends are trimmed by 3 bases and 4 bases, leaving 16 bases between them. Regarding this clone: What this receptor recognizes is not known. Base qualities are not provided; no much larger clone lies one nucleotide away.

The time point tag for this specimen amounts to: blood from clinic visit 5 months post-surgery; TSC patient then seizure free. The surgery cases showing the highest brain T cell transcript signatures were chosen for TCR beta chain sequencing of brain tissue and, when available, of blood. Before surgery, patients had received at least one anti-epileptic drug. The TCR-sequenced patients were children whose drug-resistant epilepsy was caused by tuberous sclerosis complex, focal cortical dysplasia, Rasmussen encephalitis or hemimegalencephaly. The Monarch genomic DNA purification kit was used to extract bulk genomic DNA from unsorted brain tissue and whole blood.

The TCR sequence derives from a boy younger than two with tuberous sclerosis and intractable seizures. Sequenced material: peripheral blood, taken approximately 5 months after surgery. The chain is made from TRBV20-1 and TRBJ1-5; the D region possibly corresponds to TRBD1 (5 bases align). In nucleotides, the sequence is TGCAGTGCTAGTGGGACGCGGGGGGAAAATCAGCCCCAGCATTTT. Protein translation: CSASGTRGENQPQHF.